The next 9 T cell receptor beta chains were all read from a single sample in a study of blood T cell repertoires in COVID-19 (TCRdb year 2020). Libraries were prepared through the immunoSEQ multiplex PCR assay. As stored in TCRdb, this immuneACCESS dataset retains in-frame rearrangements with V and J assigned. A fraction of the clones does not appear; measured against another copy, unresolved V genes explain less than half of the discrepancy, and the remainder lacks a known reason. The sample profile shows about 160,000 clones; approximately 82% of them were found once. The ten largest clones add up to 15% to 20% of the sample. The source material was PBMCs or T cells enriched from blood (not recorded which). These receptors were obtained from a man aged 55 to 70 who had recovered from COVID-19.

This chain uses TRBV4-2 with TRBJ1-1, with D perhaps TRBD1 (5 bases). V lost 3 bases and J 3 bases, leaving 11 bases between the germline ends. Germline CDR1 reads LGHNA; CDR2 reads YNFKEQ. The CDR3 runs 14 residues. CDR3 in DNA: TGTGCCAGCAGCCAGGGGCAGGCGGACACTGAAGCTTTCTTT. Its protein is CASSQGQADTEAFF.

The genes are TRBV27 and TRBJ1-2; 10 bases match TRBD1. Losses at the gene ends were 3 bases for V and 4 bases for J; bases not matched to a gene: 11. CDR3 length: 17 residues. Germline V gene lookup returns CDR1 MNHEY and CDR2 SMNVEV (reference sequence). CDR3 nucleotide sequence: TGTGCCAGCAGTTTTAGACAGGGGGCTAAGTCACCCTATGGCTACACCTTC. Its translation: CASSFRQGAKSPYGYTF.

The chain couples TRBV28 to TRBJ1-5, with 8 bases lining up with TRBD1. V lost 5 bases and J lost 4; bases outside the gene matches: 13. Germline-derived CDR1 and CDR2 are MDHEN and SYDVKM. The CDR3 consists of 17 residues. The CDR3 nucleotides read TGTGCCAGCAGTCAACCAGGACAGGGTGGGCCTAATCAGCCCCAGCATTTT. It yields the protein CASSQPGQGGPNQPQHF.

The V and J genes are TRBV5-5 and TRBJ1-5; D is uncertain. The CDR3 runs 13 residues. With 2 bases removed from V and 3 bases from J, the gap between germline ends came to 6 bases. Germline-derived CDR1 and CDR2 are SGHKS and YYEKEE (reference sequence). CDR3 nucleotide sequence: TGTGCCAGCAGCTTTGCAGACAATCAGCCCCAGCATTTT. It codes for CASSFADNQPQHF.

This chain uses TRBV18 with TRBJ2-2; no firm D call. The germline CDR1 and CDR2 sequences are KGHSH and LQKENI. CDR3 size: 18 residues. V shed 3 bases and J shed 4 bases, with 21 bases lying between them. CDR3 nucleotides: TGTGCCAGCTCACCCCTCTACTCGGCAGGAATGGGCACCGGGGAGCTGTTTTTT. Its translation: CASSPLYSAGMGTGELFF. The whole variable domain, filled in from reference TRBV18 and TRBJ2-2, reads NAGVMQNPRHLVRRRGQEARLRCSPMKGHSHVYWYRQLPEEGLKFMVYLQKENIIDESGMPKERFSAEFPKEGPSILRIQQVVRGDSAAYFCASSPLYSAGMGTGELFFGEGSRLTVL.

V is TRBV29-1 and J is TRBJ1-1; 7 bases line up with TRBD1. Germline CDR1 SQVTM, CDR2 ANQGSEA. CDR3 length: 13 amino acids. The J segment lost 3 bases and the V segment lost 3 bases, leaving 4 bases of the junction unmatched. The CDR3 sequence is CSVDTGDYTEAFF. The DNA for the CDR3 is TGCAGCGTTGACACAGGGGACTACACTGAAGCTTTCTTT.

The V gene is TRBV19, the J gene TRBJ1-4, with a tentative D call TRBD1 (5 bases). Per germline, CDR1 LNHDA and CDR2 SQIVND (reference sequence). Trimming took off 5 bases at V and 9 bases at J, with 10 bases between the two ends. The CDR3 contains 12 residues. The CDR3 region has the DNA TGTGCCAGTAGTTCCGGGGGGAAAAAACTGTTTTTT. This translates into CASSSGGKKLFF.

J is TRBJ1-6 and V is TRBV5-1; weak D call: TRBD1 (6 bases). The germline CDR1 and CDR2 sequences are SGHRS and YFSETQ. V lost 5 bases, J lost 0 bases, and 12 bases lay in between. This CDR3 region has 16 residues. CDR3 DNA: TGCGCCAGCAGGGAGTCGACAGGCTCCTATAATTCACCCCTCCACTTT. Amino acid sequence: CASRESTGSYNSPLHF.

This clone was detected a few times. The chain joins TRBV30 to TRBJ1-4; D call uncertain. Germline assignment: CDR1 GTSNPN and CDR2 SVGIG (reference sequence). Trimming removed 8 bases from V and 1 base from J, with 17 bases in between. The CDR3 loop spans 15 amino acids. CDR3 DNA: TGTGCCGGGTGGGGAGGAAGCGTAACTAATGAAAAACTGTTTTTT. This gives the protein CAGWGGSVTNEKLFF.